The 19 T cell receptor beta chains below were found in one sample sequenced in a study of beta chain features in type 1 diabetes. Expressed TCRB transcripts were sequenced, since all the RNA that had been isolated was reverse transcribed. TCRdb's copy holds only in-frame clones and misses some; the assay was immunoSEQ multiplex PCR. The top ten hold approximately 1.3% of the sample, which has 130,000 to 150,000 clones, about 9.4% seen once. The specimen sequenced was naive CD4+ T cells from blood. All receptors derive from a man between 18 and 35 years old in good health.

CDR3 loop: CASRLGDSRGEQYF. For the CDR3, the DNA is TGTGCAAGTCGCTTAGGGGACAGCCGGGGGGAGCAGTACTTC. The genes are TRBV12-2 and TRBJ2-7; TRBD1 is the table's D call, not checked against the DNA. TRBV12-2 is recorded as a pseudogene. The CDR3 is made up of 14 amino acids.

This clone has a handful of counts. The rearrangement joins TRBV9 to TRBJ1-2; 10 nucleotides match TRBD1. Looked up from germline, CDR1 is SGDLS and CDR2 is YYNGEE. V shed 5 bases and J 7 bases; nucleotides not matched to a gene: 8. This CDR3 is built from 14 residues. The CDR3 DNA reads TGTGCCAGCAGTGACTCGGGACAGGGGATTGGCTACACCTTC. Amino acids: CASSDSGQGIGYTF.

The rearrangement joins TRBV4-2 to TRBJ2-3, with no clear D. Germline values: CDR1 LGHNA, CDR2 YNFKEQ. Trimming left V 1 base short and J 2 bases short, with 7 bases between. The CDR3 has 14 amino acids. The CDR3 reads CASSQVPYTDTQYF. CDR3 bases: TGTGCCAGCAGCCAAGTTCCCTACACAGATACGCAGTATTTT.

The chain uses TRBV5-1 and TRBJ2-3; 12 nucleotides align to TRBD1. The CDR3 spans 17 residues. Germline V lookup: CDR1 SGHRS, CDR2 YFSETQ. The V gene end was trimmed by 5 bases and the J gene end by 6 bases; junction bases not matched to a gene: 13. The DNA of the CDR3 is TGCGCCAGCAGGCTGCGTGGGGGACAGGGGGCCGGGGATACGCAGTATTTT. Translated, it gives CASRLRGGQGAGDTQYF. Full variable domain (rest looked up from reference TRBV5-1 and TRBJ2-3): KAGVTQTPRYLIKTRGQQVTLSCSPISGHRSVSWYQQTPGQGLQFLFEYFSETQRNKGNFPGRFSGRQFSNSRSEMNVSTLELGDSALYLCASRLRGGQGAGDTQYFGPGTRLTVL.

The chain carries TRBV4-3 and TRBJ1-3; no clear D gene. The germline CDR1 and CDR2 sequences are LGHNA and YSLEER. V was shortened by 1 base and J by 2 bases, with 6 bases between the two germline ends. This CDR3 is 14 amino acids long. CDR3 residues: CASSQGRTGNTIYF. In nucleotides, the CDR3 is TGCGCCAGCAGCCAAGGGAGGACTGGAAACACCATATATTTT.

This clone was seen a few times. The chain joins TRBV5-1 to TRBJ2-7, with 10 bases matching TRBD1. V gave up 4 bases and J gave up 2 bases; unmatched junction bases: 6. This CDR3 has 15 residues. Germline lookup yields CDR1 SGHRS and CDR2 YFSETQ. The CDR3 DNA reads TGCGCCAGCAGCGACCGGGACAGGGGTCCCTACGAGCAGTACTTC. It is translated as CASSDRDRGPYEQYF.

The J gene is TRBJ1-5, the V gene TRBV19, with 7 nucleotides matching TRBD1. This CDR3 spans 16 amino acids. Per the germline V gene, CDR1 is LNHDA and CDR2 is SQIVND (reference sequence). V lost 2 bases and J lost 5; bases outside the gene matches: 9. The CDR3 sequence: CASSIIRRGSDQPQHF. The CDR3 DNA reads TGTGCCAGTAGTATAATTCGCAGGGGGAGCGATCAGCCCCAGCATTTT.

This clone was seen a few times. The rearrangement uses TRBV28 and TRBJ1-2, with D unresolved. Germline lookup yields CDR1 MDHEN and CDR2 SYDVKM. This CDR3 comprises 14 residues. Trimming took off 2 bases at V and 10 bases at J, with 17 bases between the two ends. Here the CDR3 DNA reads TGTGCCAGCAGTTTAGAACGGCTCTATGAGGACTACACCTTC. It encodes CASSLERLYEDYTF.

This clone showed up just a few times. This chain connects TRBV11-2 to TRBJ2-7; D uncertain. Trimming took off 3 bases at V and 4 bases at J, with 10 bases between the two ends. This CDR3 comprises 13 residues. Germline assignment: CDR1 SGHAT and CDR2 FQNNGV. CDR3 in amino acids: CASSFKSPYEQYF. The CDR3 region has the DNA TGTGCCAGCAGCTTCAAGAGTCCTTACGAGCAGTACTTC. The entire variable domain, with the rest obtained from reference TRBV11-2 and TRBJ2-7, is as follows: EAGVAQSPRYKIIEKRQSVAFWCNPISGHATLYWYQQILGQGPKLLIQFQNNGVVDDSQLPKDRFSAERLKGVDSTLKIQPAKLEDSAVYLCASSFKSPYEQYFGPGTRLTVT.

This clone was observed a few times. The chain employs TRBV10-3 and TRBJ1-2; D is possibly TRBD1 (6 bases). V lost 6 bases and J 6 bases, leaving 14 bases between the germline ends. This CDR3 contains 13 residues. Germline-derived CDR1 and CDR2 are ENHRY and SYGVKD. CDR3 amino acids: CAIRDDRLNGYTF. The CDR3 nucleotides read TGTGCCATCAGAGACGACAGGCTGAATGGCTACACCTTC.

V and J are TRBV9 and TRBJ1-4; no reliable D call. CDR1 and CDR2 (germline): SGDLS, YYNGEE. With 0 bases removed from V and 5 bases from J, the gap between germline ends came to 14 bases. The CDR3 sequence is 16 residues long. CDR3 in amino acids: CASSVVTREGNEKLFF. CDR3 nucleotides: TGTGCCAGCAGCGTAGTAACCCGGGAAGGAAATGAAAAACTGTTTTTT.

The table lists this clone with a few counts. The V gene is TRBV5-5, the J gene TRBJ2-6; tentative D call: TRBD1 (6 bases). The germline V and J ends were trimmed by 2 bases and 3 bases, with 9 bases remaining between them. The CDR3 is 15 amino acids. Germline lookup yields CDR1 SGHKS and CDR2 YYEKEE (reference sequence). As DNA, the CDR3 is TGTGCCAGCAGCTTCAGGGGTATTGGGGCCAACGTCCTGACTTTC. Translating gives CASSFRGIGANVLTF. Supplemented by reference TRBV5-5 and TRBJ2-6, the full variable domain reads DAGVTQSPTHLIKTRGQQVTLRCSPISGHKSVSWYQQVLGQGPQFIFQYYEKEERGRGNFPDRFSARQFPNYSSELNVNALLLGDSALYLCASSFRGIGANVLTFGAGSRLTVL.

The genes are TRBV7-9 and TRBJ1-2; a weak D match, TRBD1 (6 bases). V lost 7 bases to trimming and J lost 1 base, with 13 bases between them. The CDR3 length is 14 residues. The germline V gene encodes CDR1 SEHNR and CDR2 FQNEAQ (reference sequence). CDR3 protein: CASTETGYNYGYTF. CDR3 sequence (DNA): TGTGCCAGCACAGAGACAGGTTATAACTATGGCTACACCTTC.

This clone was seen a few times. The genes are TRBV10-3 and TRBJ2-2; TRBD2 aligns across 9 bases. Germline CDR1 is ENHRY and CDR2 is SYGVKD. The CDR3 length is 14 residues. The V segment lost 11 bases and the J segment 1 base; nucleotides outside the gene matches: 5. CDR3 in amino acids: CALRTSENTGELFF. In DNA, the CDR3 is TGTGCCTTACGGACTAGCGAGAACACCGGGGAGCTGTTTTTT.

This clone came up a few times. The chain couples TRBV7-6 to TRBJ1-2; D perhaps matches TRBD1 (5 bases). V was clipped by 8 bases and J by 5 bases, with 15 bases between them. CDR3 size: 13 residues. Germline V lookup: CDR1 SGHVS, CDR2 FNYEAQ. The CDR3 is CASSPGVGYGYTF. CDR3 DNA sequence: TGTGCCAGCTCCCCGGGGGTAGGGTATGGCTACACCTTC.

This clone was recorded a few times. The V and J genes are TRBV28 and TRBJ1-4, with D unresolved. Germline CDR1 MDHEN, CDR2 SYDVKM. Trimming removed 6 bases from V and 6 bases from J, with 5 bases in between. The CDR3 sequence is 11 residues long. The chain's CDR3 is CASSPDEKLFF. CDR3 sequence (DNA): TGTGCCAGCAGCCCGGATGAAAAACTGTTTTTT. The entire variable domain, with the rest obtained from reference TRBV28 and TRBJ1-4, is as follows: DVKVTQSSRYLVKRTGEKVFLECVQDMDHENMFWYRQDPGLGLRLIYFSYDVKMKEKGDIPEGYSVSREKKERFSLILESASTNQTSMYLCASSPDEKLFFGSGTQLSVL.

This clone was found a few times. The chain carries TRBV10-3 and TRBJ1-2; no clear D. The CDR3 sequence is 13 residues long. Trimming removed 7 bases from V and 3 bases from J, with 12 bases in between. Germline V gene data show CDR1 as ENHRY and CDR2 as SYGVKD. The CDR3 DNA reads as TGTGCCATCAAGGGAGGAGTATACTATGGCTACACCTTC. This codes for CAIKGGVYYGYTF.

In its sample, this clone was seen a few times. This chain links TRBV6-5 with TRBJ2-3; D not certain. This CDR3 is built from 13 residues. CDR1 and CDR2 (germline): MNHEY, SVGAGI. With 6 bases removed from V and 9 bases from J, the gap between germline ends came to 16 bases. The CDR3 nucleotides read TGTGCCAGCAGAGAAACATTGCGGCCGACGCAGTATTTT. It specifies CASRETLRPTQYF.

This clone was seen many times. The chain employs TRBV7-9 and TRBJ2-1, with no clear D. This CDR3 comprises 14 residues. The V and J ends lost 11 bases and 2 bases respectively, with 16 bases between them. CDR1 and CDR2 from the germline V gene are SEHNR and FQNEAQ (reference sequence). CDR3 coding DNA: TGTGCCGTTGCCCAGGCAGGCACCTACAATGAGCAGTTCTTC. This codes for CAVAQAGTYNEQFF.